Below, 13 T cell receptor beta chains from the same sample are listed, as sequenced in a study of cytomegalovirus exposure and HLA in healthy donors. 60 Vbeta and 13 Jbeta primers were used in PCR. Profiling relied on immunoSEQ multiplex PCR, and the TCRdb table lists in-frame clones only, not all of them. Of some 130,000 clones listed, approximately 80% are singletons. What was sequenced was PBMCs. These receptors all stem from a male donor in good health and CMV-seronegative.

A few counts support this clone. The chain employs TRBV6-1 and TRBJ2-1; TRBD2 matches at 9 bases. Germline loops: CDR1 MNHNS, CDR2 SASEGT. The CDR3 contains 14 residues. The junction had 5 bases not matched to a gene; V was cut back by 3 bases and J by 8 bases. In DNA form, the CDR3 reads TGTGCCAGCAGTGAGCTAGCGGGAAGGCATGAGCAGTTCTTC. Its translation: CASSELAGRHEQFF.

This clone occurred a few times. The genes are TRBV5-1 and TRBJ2-1; 7 bases align to TRBD1. The CDR3 runs 16 residues. J was trimmed by 1 base and V by 2 bases; bases with no gene match: 6. Germline V lookup: CDR1 SGHRS, CDR2 YFSETQ. The CDR3 is CASSLGQALSYNEQFF. The DNA for the CDR3 is TGCGCCAGCAGCTTAGGACAGGCTCTATCCTACAATGAGCAGTTCTTC.

The gene calls are TRBV2 and TRBJ1-1, with a tentative D call TRBD1 (5 bases). The CDR3 extends over 14 amino acids. The germline V and J ends were trimmed by 5 bases and 4 bases, with 14 bases remaining between them. The V gene's germline CDR1 is SNHLY and CDR2 FYNNEI. The CDR3 bases are TGTGCCAGCAGTTCCAGGGCGTGGGTCACTGAAGCTTTCTTT. Amino acids: CASSSRAWVTEAFF.

This chain connects TRBV9 to TRBJ2-7, with D possibly being TRBD2 (6 bases). Deletions cut 0 bases from V and 3 bases from J, with 7 bases between. The CDR3 has 13 residues. Germline lookup yields CDR1 SGDLS and CDR2 YYNGEE. CDR3 DNA sequence: TGTGCCAGCAGCGTAGACGGGGGCTACGAGCAGTACTTC. This gives the protein CASSVDGGYEQYF.

This clone was detected only a few times. The sample carries other DNA sequences with the same CDR3. The chain carries TRBV4-1 and TRBJ1-4; TRBD1 might be the D (5 bases). The CDR3 runs to 16 residues. CDR1 and CDR2 from the germline V gene are MGHRA and YSYEKL. Trimming took off 1 base at V and 0 bases at J, with 9 bases between the two ends. The DNA for the CDR3 is TGCGCCAGCAGCCAAGGGGGGGGAACAACTAATGAAAAACTGTTTTTT. Amino acid sequence: CASSQGGGTTNEKLFF.

This sequence joins TRBV18 and TRBJ1-2; possibly TRBD1 for D (6 bases). V was trimmed by 2 bases and J by 5 bases, leaving 12 bases between them. Germline V gene sequence: CDR1 KGHSH, CDR2 LQKENI. The CDR3 runs to 14 residues. The DNA for the CDR3 is TGTGCCAGCTCACCAAGTACAGGGATATATGGCTACACCTTC. Translated: CASSPSTGIYGYTF.

The V call is TRBV19, the J call TRBJ1-4; 9 bases are a match to TRBD1. Germline trimming cut 1 base from V and 8 bases from J; bases unmatched to any gene: 5. Per the germline V gene, CDR1 is LNHDA and CDR2 is SQIVND (reference sequence). The CDR3 totals 15 residues. In DNA, the CDR3 is TGTGCCAGTAGTATAGGGGGGACAGGGCAAGAAAAACTGTTTTTT. Translating gives CASSIGGTGQEKLFF.

This clone was observed a single time. The chain has TRBV18 and TRBJ1-1; maybe TRBD1 (5 bases). V was shortened by 3 bases and J by 8 bases, with 16 bases between the two germline ends. Germline values: CDR1 KGHSH, CDR2 LQKENI. The CDR3 contains 14 residues. The CDR3 DNA sequence: TGTGCCAGCTCACCCTTCCTCCAGGGAGGGGAAGCTTTCTTT. Encoded protein: CASSPFLQGGEAFF.

This chain links TRBV19 with TRBJ2-1; 8 nucleotides match TRBD2. Germline CDR1 is LNHDA and CDR2 is SQIVND (reference sequence). The CDR3 is made up of 17 amino acids. Losses at the gene ends were 3 bases for V and 7 bases for J; bases not matched to a gene: 14. CDR3 amino acids: CASSMLAVVAGINEQFF. CDR3 bases: TGTGCCAGTAGTATGTTAGCGGTAGTAGCGGGGATAAATGAGCAGTTCTTC.

The chain links TRBV9 to TRBJ2-1; 10 nucleotides match TRBD2. Germline CDR1 and CDR2: SGDLS and YYNGEE. Unmatched junction bases numbered 5, after V lost 6 bases and J lost 5 bases. The CDR3 is made up of 14 amino acids. The chain's CDR3 is CASTQRGGDNEQFF. CDR3 bases: TGTGCCAGCACCCAGCGGGGGGGGGACAATGAGCAGTTCTTC.

V and J are TRBV7-2 and TRBJ1-1, with TRBD1 identical over 10 bases. Trimming removed 6 bases from V and 10 bases from J; junction bases left unmatched: 8. In germline, CDR1 is SGHTA, CDR2 FQGNSA. This CDR3 has 13 amino acids. CDR3 in amino acids: CASRLGQGRGAFF. The CDR3 DNA follows: TGTGCCAGCAGGCTGGGACAGGGGAGAGGAGCTTTCTTT.

This rearrangement joins TRBV7-2 to TRBJ1-6; weak D call: TRBD1 (5 bases). The ends were cut back, 1 base at V and 6 bases at J, with 13 bases in the middle. The V gene's germline CDR1 is SGHTA and CDR2 FQGNSA. CDR3 length equals 16 residues. This chain's CDR3 is CASSLGGVLINSPLHF. CDR3 sequence (DNA): TGTGCCAGCAGCTTAGGGGGGGTCCTCATTAATTCACCCCTCCACTTT.

This clone appeared once. The chain recombines TRBV27 with TRBJ2-7; 7 nucleotides line up with TRBD1. The germline V gene has CDR1 MNHEY and CDR2 SMNVEV (reference sequence). This CDR3 contains 14 residues. Unmatched junction bases numbered 7, after V lost 4 bases and J lost 4 bases. CDR3 DNA: TGTGCCAGCAGTTCGACAGGGAGTGCGTACGAGCAGTACTTC. The encoded protein is CASSSTGSAYEQYF.